This paragraph reports one T cell receptor (beta chain). The entry originates in a study of blood T cell repertoires in COVID-19. Germline CDR1 and CDR2: KGHDR and SFDVKD. The germline V and J ends were trimmed by 5 bases and 2 bases, with 8 bases remaining between them. The CDR3 extends over 13 amino acids. Here immunoSEQ multiplex PCR was the method, and the copy in TCRdb shows in-frame clones only, minus some. The sample yields 150,000 to 200,000 clones, around four fifths seen once. Sequencing was performed on peripheral blood. The chain uses TRBV24-1 and TRBJ1-1; D not certain. The sequence came from a woman aged 70-85 years with COVID-19, enrolled during active disease. This CDR3 is CATSGLSNTEAFF. The CDR3 nucleotides are TGTGCCACCAGTGGTCTCAGTAACACTGAAGCTTTCTTT.